This T cell receptor (beta chain) was profiled in a study of CD8+CD57+ T cells in acquired aplastic anemia. This clonotype was recorded only once. TCR beta VDJ and CDR3 were profiled, and genomic DNA was the template. Using its own MiXCR run on the reads, TCRdb lists one record per CDR3 protein. The data show around 170,000 distinct CDR3 sequences, nearly 50% seen once. The authors sequenced patients whose flow cytometry had shown CD8+CD57+ cell expansion. V was clipped by 7 bases and J by 0 bases, with 10 bases between them. The CDR3 consists of 14 residues. In germline, CDR1 is LGHNT, CDR2 FRNRAP. The genes are TRBV12-5 and TRBJ1-5; D ambiguous. The receptor was derived from a human donor with aplastic anemia. Sample: sorted CD4+, CD8+, or CD8+CD57+ T cells (not recorded which) from PBMCs. CDR3 in amino acids: CASDHSASNQPQHF. CDR3 nucleotide sequence: TGTGCTAGTGATCATTCAGCTAGCAATCAGCCCCAGCATTTT.